A single sample is the source of the 29 T cell receptor beta chains below, sequenced in a study of metastatic and nonmetastatic thyroid tumors. TCRdb re-called the PCR reads through MiXCR. The sample lists approximately 30,000 clones, about 25% occurring once. Thyroid surgery was preceded by no treatment in any patient. Sequenced: blood. The receptor source for this set is a female donor with papillary thyroid cancer or a benign thyroid nodule (not recorded which). Some clones in this sample may be carry-over from other donors' samples.

Points on this clone: One end of the junction varies from germline; a read error may be responsible. The V and J genes are TRBV18 and TRBJ2-7; D ambiguous. CDR1 KGHSH and CDR2 LQKENI come from the germline V gene. This CDR3 contains 14 residues. The CDR3 loop reads CARSPPNLPYEQEF. Written as DNA, the CDR3 is TGTGCCCGCTCACCTCCTAACCTACCCTACGAGCAGGAATTC. Based on the CDR3 plus reference TRBV18 and TRBJ2-7, the full variable domain is NAGVMQNPRHLVRRRGQEARLRCSPMKGHSHVYWYRQLPEEGLKFMVYLQKENIIDESGMPKERFSAEFPKEGPSILRIQQVVRGDSAAYFCARSPPNLPYEQEFGPGTRLTVT.

This clone was observed at least ten times. This sequence joins TRBV3-1 and TRBJ1-1, with D perhaps matching TRBD1 (5 bases). CDR1 is LGHDT and CDR2 is YNNKEL in the germline V gene (reference sequence). This CDR3 has 14 amino acids. V lost 0 bases and J lost 6, with 11 bases in between. CDR3 DNA: TGTGCCAGCAGCCAAGAGAGCGGGGCCCCTGAAGCTTTCTTT. Encoded protein: CASSQESGAPEAFF.

V and J are TRBV2 and TRBJ2-1; tentatively, D is TRBD1 or TRBD2 (5 bases each). Germline-derived CDR1 and CDR2 are SNHLY and FYNNEI. The CDR3 runs 15 residues. Between the trimmed V and J ends, which lost 4 bases and 0 bases, there was a span of 10 bases. The CDR3 coding sequence is TGTGCCAGCAGTGGGGGACCAAGCTCCTACAATGAGCAGTTCTTC. Its translation is CASSGGPSSYNEQFF.

This clone was counted at least ten times. The V call is TRBV18, the J call TRBJ2-1; 7 bases match TRBD1. Trimming cost V 3 bases and J 5 bases; bases outside gene matches: 7. This CDR3 spans 15 amino acids. Germline CDR1 and CDR2: KGHSH and LQKENI. The CDR3 here is CASSPRQGGDNEQFF. CDR3 in DNA: TGTGCCAGCTCACCGAGACAGGGCGGAGACAATGAGCAGTTCTTC.

This clone appeared a few times. V is TRBV6-4 and J is TRBJ2-7; the match to TRBD2 covers 8 bases. V trimming: 6 bases; J trimming: 0 bases; junction bases outside the gene matches: 4. The CDR3 has 14 residues. CDR1 MRHNA and CDR2 SNTAGT come from the germline V gene. Here the CDR3 reads CASRAGTSSYEQYF. DNA of the CDR3: TGTGCCAGCAGGGCCGGGACTAGCTCCTACGAGCAGTACTTC.

The chain recombines TRBV4-2 with TRBJ2-3, with TRBD2 matching 8 bases. CDR3 size: 16 residues. Germline-derived CDR1 and CDR2 are LGHNA and YNFKEQ. V shed 2 bases, J shed 1 base, and the junction held 5 bases outside the gene matches. The CDR3 loop reads CASSQQAGERTDTQYF. CDR3 bases: TGTGCCAGCAGCCAACAAGCGGGGGAACGCACAGATACGCAGTATTTT.

Sample share makes this clone medium-sized (0.01 to 0.1%). The V call is TRBV28, the J call TRBJ2-7, with D hard to call. The CDR3 totals 14 residues. Germline CDR1 reads MDHEN; CDR2 reads SYDVKM. Trimming took off 3 bases at V and 3 bases at J, with 12 bases between the two ends. This CDR3 is CASSLGSILYEQYF. The CDR3 nucleotides read TGTGCCAGCAGTTTGGGCAGTATTCTCTACGAGCAGTACTTC.

This clone has ten or more counts. V gene TRBV30 combines with J gene TRBJ1-3; no definite D call. The CDR3 spans 13 residues. Germline-derived CDR1 and CDR2 are GTSNPN and SVGIG (reference sequence). Trimming pared 3 bases from V and 3 bases from J, leaving 9 bases between. CDR3 bases: TGTGCCTGGAGGGAGGGTGTTGGAAACACCATATATTTT. Amino acid sequence: CAWREGVGNTIYF.

This clone has at least ten counts. The chain employs TRBV10-3 and TRBJ1-1; D is unresolved. Deletions cut 3 bases from V and 1 base from J, with 3 bases between. From germline, CDR1 is ENHRY and CDR2 SYGVKD. CDR3 size: 12 residues. The CDR3 is CAISDGNTEAFF. The CDR3 DNA is TGTGCCATCAGTGATGGGAACACTGAAGCTTTCTTT.

This sequence joins TRBV18 and TRBJ2-2, with TRBD2 as a possible D gene (5 bases). CDR1 and CDR2 (germline): KGHSH, LQKENI. This CDR3 region has 14 residues. Trimming shortened V by 1 base and J by 4 bases, and 7 bases separated the two germline ends. The CDR3 sequence: CASSPHGVTGELFF. CDR3 bases: TGTGCCAGCTCACCACACGGGGTCACCGGGGAGCTGTTTTTT.

This clone was counted ten times or more. The chain couples TRBV4-1 to TRBJ2-1; maybe TRBD1 (6 bases). Per the germline V gene, CDR1 is MGHRA and CDR2 is YSYEKL. The CDR3 is made up of 18 amino acids. V lost 4 bases to trimming and J lost 6 bases, with 25 bases between them. The CDR3 DNA sequence: TGCGCCAGCAGCCGGAGTGGATCGACAGGAAGGGTGGGCAATGAGCAGTTCTTC. Encoded protein: CASSRSGSTGRVGNEQFF.

This clone was picked up many times. The chain links TRBV14 to TRBJ1-1, with a weak D call TRBD1 (6 bases). The CDR3 is made up of 13 amino acids. CDR1 is SGHDN and CDR2 is FVKESK in the germline V gene. The germline V and J ends were trimmed by 6 bases and 11 bases, with 19 bases remaining between them. In DNA form, the CDR3 reads TGTGCCAGCAGTCGAACAGGGTCGAGTTTGGCTTTCTTT. This codes for CASSRTGSSLAFF.

This clone was detected ten times or more. The chain carries TRBV9 and TRBJ2-3, with D possibly TRBD2 on 6 matching bases. Germline values: CDR1 SGDLS, CDR2 YYNGEE. Trimming left V 5 bases short and J 0 bases short, with 13 bases between. CDR3 length equals 15 residues. CDR3 in amino acids: CASSESGHSTDTQYF. The CDR3 DNA follows: TGTGCCAGCAGTGAGAGCGGGCATAGCACAGATACGCAGTATTTT. The full variable domain, completed using reference TRBV9 and TRBJ2-3, is DSGVTQTPKHLITATGQRVTLRCSPRSGDLSVYWYQQSLDQGLQFLIQYYNGEERAKGNILERFSAQQFPDLHSELNLSSLELGDSALYFCASSESGHSTDTQYFGPGTRLTVL.

The chain is built from TRBV4-1 and TRBJ1-4, with D perhaps matching TRBD1 (5 bases). Deletions cut 4 bases from V and 8 bases from J, with 11 bases between. Germline V gene lookup returns CDR1 MGHRA and CDR2 YSYEKL. The length of the CDR3 is 13 residues. The CDR3 sequence is CASSPRAGEKLFF. The CDR3 nucleotides are TGCGCCAGCAGCCCCAGGGCTGGGGAAAAACTGTTTTTT.

With regard to this clone: Relative to the germline gene, one junction end is altered; a read error may explain this. CDR3 nucleotides: TGTGCCAGTAGTCAACCGGACAGGACCAATAGCACAGATTCGCAGTATTTT. Its translation: CASSQPDRTNSTDSQYF. The genes are TRBV19 and TRBJ2-3, with 7 nucleotides matching TRBD1. CDR1 LNHDA and CDR2 SQIVND come from the germline V gene (reference sequence). The length of the CDR3 is 17 residues. Based on the CDR3 plus reference TRBV19 and TRBJ2-3, the full variable domain is DGGITQSPKYLFRKEGQNVTLSCEQNLNHDAMYWYRQDPGQGLRLIYYSQIVNDFQKGDIAEGYSVSREKKESFPLTVTSAQKNPTAFYLCASSQPDRTNSTDSQYFGPGTRLTVL.

This chain uses TRBV20-1 with TRBJ1-5, with D possibly being TRBD1 (5 bases). V was cut by 5 bases and J by 6 bases, with 11 bases left in between. The CDR3 spans 12 residues. The germline gives CDR1 DFQATT, CDR2 SNEGSKA (reference sequence). CDR3 bases: TGCAGTGCTGGGGGGGTGGGTCAGCCCCAGCATTTT. The encoded protein is CSAGGVGQPQHF.

The chain has TRBV18 and TRBJ1-6; TRBD1 agrees at 9 bases. The germline V gene has CDR1 KGHSH and CDR2 LQKENI. This CDR3 contains 15 residues. The J segment lost 5 bases and the V segment lost 3 bases, leaving 2 bases of the junction unmatched. CDR3 loop: CASSPTGGNNSPLHF. The CDR3 bases are TGTGCCAGCTCACCGACAGGGGGGAATAATTCACCCCTCCACTTT.

V gene TRBV3-1 combines with J gene TRBJ2-7; no clear D. The CDR3 spans 13 residues. With 1 base removed from V and 7 bases from J, the gap between germline ends came to 11 bases. Germline assignment: CDR1 LGHDT and CDR2 YNNKEL (reference sequence). This CDR3 reads CASSQAGSGEQYF. CDR3 coding DNA: TGTGCCAGCAGCCAAGCGGGTAGTGGGGAGCAGTACTTC.

A remark on this clone: A read error may account for a junction end that differs from germline. This chain links TRBV30 with TRBJ1-1; the D is unclear. The germline V gene encodes CDR1 GTSNPN and CDR2 SVGIG (reference sequence). The CDR3 is 13 residues long. The CDR3 DNA is TGTGCCTGGATAGGGAAGGGCCTCACTGAAGCTTCCTTT. Translated, it gives CAWIGKGLTEASF.

This clone was found many times. The chain is built from TRBV10-1 and TRBJ1-2; no clear D gene. V lost 4 bases to trimming and J lost 0 bases, with 6 bases between them. This CDR3 spans 13 amino acids. The germline gives CDR1 WNHNN, CDR2 SYGVQD (reference sequence). CDR3 loop: CASSGGANYGYTF. In DNA form, the CDR3 reads TGCGCCAGCAGTGGCGGAGCTAACTATGGCTACACCTTC.

This clone appeared once. The genes are TRBV20-1 and TRBJ1-4, with unresolved D. Per germline, CDR1 DFQATT and CDR2 SNEGSKA (reference sequence). CDR3 length equals 14 residues. Trimming cost V 1 base and J 12 bases, with 18 bases left between them. CDR3 sequence: CSARGAATNDELFF. The CDR3 DNA is TGCAGTGCTAGAGGGGCCGCAACTAATGATGAACTGTTTTTT.

This clone is labeled as medium-sized. The chain recombines TRBV6-2 or TRBV6-3 with TRBJ2-1, with 7 nucleotides matching TRBD2. The J segment lost 4 bases and the V segment lost 3 bases, leaving 6 bases of the junction unmatched. CDR1 and CDR2 from the germline V gene are MNHEY and SVGEGT. The CDR3 covers 15 residues. The CDR3 DNA is TGTGCCAGCAGTTATACGAGCGGGGAATACAATGAGCAGTTCTTC. Amino acids: CASSYTSGEYNEQFF.

This rearrangement joins TRBV7-6 to TRBJ2-5; possible D gene TRBD2, 5 bases. The CDR3 contains 16 residues. Looked up from germline, CDR1 is SGHVS and CDR2 is FNYEAQ. V dropped 5 bases and J dropped 4 bases, with 20 bases sitting between them. CDR3 DNA: TGTGCCAGCAGCCCTCCCACGGGGTCTGTAATAGAGACCCAGTACTTC. Encoded protein: CASSPPTGSVIETQYF.

This clone was counted ten times or more. V usage is TRBV10-3 and J usage is TRBJ2-5; 9 bases match TRBD2. CDR1 is ENHRY and CDR2 is SYGVKD in the germline V gene. The V segment lost 5 bases and the J segment 5 bases; nucleotides outside the gene matches: 3. The CDR3 loop spans 13 amino acids. CDR3 DNA: TGTGCCATCAGTAAGGGACTAGCCGAGACCCAGTACTTC. This codes for CAISKGLAETQYF.

This clone has a count of ten or more. The chain recombines TRBV27 with TRBJ1-1; TRBD1 might be the D (6 bases). Germline assignment: CDR1 MNHEY and CDR2 SMNVEV (reference sequence). V lost 5 bases to trimming and J lost 5 bases, with 15 bases between them. The CDR3 runs to 14 residues. The chain's CDR3 is CASSRQGLNTEAFF. In nucleotides, the CDR3 is TGTGCCAGCAGTCGGCAGGGGCTTAATACTGAAGCTTTCTTT.

The chain links TRBV28 to TRBJ1-2, with D perhaps TRBD1 (5 bases). The ends were cut back, 3 bases at V and 0 bases at J, with 17 bases in the middle. CDR1 MDHEN and CDR2 SYDVKM come from the germline V gene. The CDR3 spans 17 residues. Here the CDR3 reads CASSFSFRAPSNYGYTF. In nucleotides, the CDR3 is TGTGCCAGCAGTTTCTCGTTCAGGGCCCCCTCTAACTATGGCTACACCTTC.

There are a few counts of this clone. At one of its ends the junction is not consistent with the germline gene, which may arise from a read error. Other nucleotide sequences from this sample produce the same CDR3. The chain uses TRBV7-9 and TRBJ1-1; unclear D gene. Germline CDR1 reads SEHNR; CDR2 reads FQNEAQ (reference sequence). CDR3 length equals 12 residues. The CDR3 region has the DNA TGTGCCAGTAGCCCAGAGACACGGGAAGCCTTCTTT. It codes for CASSPETREAFF. Full variable domain (remainder filled in from reference TRBV7-9 and TRBJ1-1): DTGVSQNPRHKITKRGQNVTFRCDPISEHNRLYWYRQTLGQGPEFLTYFQNEAQLEKSRLLSDRFSAERPKGSFSTLEIQRTEQGDSAMYLCASSPETREAFFGQGTRLTVV.

This clone was counted ten times or more. The chain employs TRBV30 and TRBJ1-6; the match to TRBD1 covers 7 bases. V trimming: 1 base; J trimming: 1 base; junction bases outside the gene matches: 4. This CDR3 has 16 amino acids. The germline V gene encodes CDR1 GTSNPN and CDR2 SVGIG (reference sequence). The CDR3 loop reads CAWSAQGPSYNSPLHF. CDR3 bases: TGTGCCTGGAGTGCACAGGGGCCTTCCTATAATTCACCCCTCCACTTT.

This clone is medium-sized (0.01 to 0.1%) in the sample. This chain joins TRBV6-1 and TRBJ2-7, with 12 nucleotides matching TRBD2. With 5 bases clipped from V and 3 bases from J, the junction kept 5 bases outside the gene matches. Germline V lookup: CDR1 MNHNS, CDR2 SASEGT. The CDR3 totals 15 residues. The DNA for the CDR3 is TGTGCCAGCAGTCGTTCGACTAGCGGGAGCTACGAGCAGTACTTC. This translates into CASSRSTSGSYEQYF.